The present T cell receptor (beta chain) was sequenced within a study of TIL therapy for anti-PD-1-resistant metastatic lung cancer. On this clone itself: Its antigen is currently unknown.

Study-level results: Infused TIL clonotypes partially replaced the baseline blood repertoire, then decayed over months.

Stated time point: pre-treatment sample, taken before nivolumab and TIL therapy. The libraries were made with immunoSEQ v3. Repertoires were generated with immunoSEQ multiplex PCR, while TCRdb's copy carries only in-frame clones and drops some. The sample yields around 50,000 clones, more than 60% seen once. The CDR3 contains 13 residues. V trimming: 6 bases; J trimming: 3 bases; junction bases outside the gene matches: 4. Germline CDR1 is MNHEY and CDR2 is SVGAGI. The sample was blood, taken at baseline. This TCR was recovered from a person aged 25-85 years with non-small cell lung cancer. The chain recombines TRBV6-5 with TRBJ1-2; 7 nucleotides line up with TRBD1. CDR3 in amino acids: CASSQGVYYGYTF. In DNA form, the CDR3 reads TGTGCCAGCAGCCAGGGGGTCTACTATGGCTACACCTTC.